What follows is one TCR beta chain and its context. Antigen specificity is unknown. This CDR3 is built from 12 residues. The V and J ends lost 6 bases and 7 bases respectively, with 9 bases between them. Germline lookup yields CDR1 WNHNN and CDR2 SYGVQD (reference sequence). This entry comes from a study of cytomegalovirus exposure and HLA in healthy donors. Study-level results: TCR beta sequences reportedly predicted the HLA-A and HLA-B alleles of most subjects accurately. Productive rates of about 87% or about 30% were seen for most TCR beta V segments in an earlier analysis.

Primers for the PCR totalled 60 Vbeta and 13 Jbeta. Assay: immunoSEQ multiplex PCR; the TCRdb copy retains only in-frame clones and omits some. The sample includes some 130,000 clones, roughly 85% of them seen just once. J is TRBJ2-2 and V is TRBV10-1; possibly TRBD2 for D (5 bases). The clonotype originates from a man aged 35-49 years in good health and CMV-seropositive. Material for sequencing was PBMCs. The CDR3 region has the DNA TGCGCCAGCAGAAGCGGTTTCGGGGAGCTGTTTTTT. As protein: CASRSGFGELFF.